This TCR beta chain came from a study of cytomegalovirus exposure and HLA in healthy donors (dated by TCRdb to about 2017). Study-wide context: A later analysis indicated that the 130 or so validation repertoires were generated on the platform also employed for the approximately 670 repertoires of the first cohort. Along with the approximately 650-subject first cohort, a separate validation cohort of more than 90 different subjects was used. The study aimed to test whether signatures of past pathogen exposure could be identified by cataloging public T cell receptors. The study combined high-throughput TCR immunosequencing, statistical association of individual TCRs with disease status, and machine learning to predict cytomegalovirus infection status. General study outcomes and caveats: Cytomegalovirus status was reported to be diagnosed by the classifier with high specificity and sensitivity in both the original and validation cohorts. The authors suggested that the approach could potentially be generalized to other disease states and immunological phenotypes. The study listed 150 to 200 TCR beta chains as associated with cytomegalovirus. Across donors, most TCR sequences were observed very rarely, whereas some public TCRs were present in many individuals. Three of the identified cytomegalovirus-associated TCR beta chains were confirmed in vitro to be specific for cytomegalovirus antigens. All 120 or so repertoires were used to score co-occurrence in the validation cohort in a later analysis, because that analysis had no HLA typing for the cohort. Of the cluster scores, around 95% were above 0 in a later analysis, which found that TCRs clustered in the first cohort also tended to co-occur in the 95 to 150 validation repertoires.

Libraries were constructed by the immunoSEQ multiplex PCR assay. Turning to the authors' computational methods: A statistical classification framework was developed to diagnose cytomegalovirus status using the catalog of TCR beta chain sequences. TCRdb carries this immuneACCESS record with in-frame sequences only. Its versions omit some clonotypes, under half of them owing to an unresolved V gene in the studies checked, with the rest unexplained. V, J and clone size were drawn from that table, and D and trimming were deduced from the DNA. The sample includes roughly 200,000 clones, with roughly 81% observed a single time. The ten largest make up 0.95% to 1.5% of the sample. CDR1 and CDR2 are drawn from the germline V gene (reference sequence): SEHNR, FQNEAQ. The junction carries 15 bases between V and J, which are trimmed by 2 bases and 5 bases respectively. There are 16 amino acids in the CDR3, from cysteine to phenylalanine inclusive. This entry keeps only the CDR3 DNA: 48 bases, framed from base 1.

Turning to this clone: Its antigen has not been determined. Qualities for individual bases were not recorded, and no much larger clone is one base off.

Separate from the approximately 700-subject first cohort, the validation cohort of more than 90 subjects was the group to which the donors belonged. The sequenced sample consisted of PBMCs. The source is a woman aged 25 to 39 in good health and CMV-seronegative. The chain is encoded by TRBV7-9 joined to TRBJ1-4; a tentative D match to TRBD1 spans 6 bases. The CDR3 has the sequence CASSLQDSRLNEKLFF. The DNA is TGTGCCAGCAGCTTACAGGACAGTAGATTAAATGAAAAACTGTTTTTT.